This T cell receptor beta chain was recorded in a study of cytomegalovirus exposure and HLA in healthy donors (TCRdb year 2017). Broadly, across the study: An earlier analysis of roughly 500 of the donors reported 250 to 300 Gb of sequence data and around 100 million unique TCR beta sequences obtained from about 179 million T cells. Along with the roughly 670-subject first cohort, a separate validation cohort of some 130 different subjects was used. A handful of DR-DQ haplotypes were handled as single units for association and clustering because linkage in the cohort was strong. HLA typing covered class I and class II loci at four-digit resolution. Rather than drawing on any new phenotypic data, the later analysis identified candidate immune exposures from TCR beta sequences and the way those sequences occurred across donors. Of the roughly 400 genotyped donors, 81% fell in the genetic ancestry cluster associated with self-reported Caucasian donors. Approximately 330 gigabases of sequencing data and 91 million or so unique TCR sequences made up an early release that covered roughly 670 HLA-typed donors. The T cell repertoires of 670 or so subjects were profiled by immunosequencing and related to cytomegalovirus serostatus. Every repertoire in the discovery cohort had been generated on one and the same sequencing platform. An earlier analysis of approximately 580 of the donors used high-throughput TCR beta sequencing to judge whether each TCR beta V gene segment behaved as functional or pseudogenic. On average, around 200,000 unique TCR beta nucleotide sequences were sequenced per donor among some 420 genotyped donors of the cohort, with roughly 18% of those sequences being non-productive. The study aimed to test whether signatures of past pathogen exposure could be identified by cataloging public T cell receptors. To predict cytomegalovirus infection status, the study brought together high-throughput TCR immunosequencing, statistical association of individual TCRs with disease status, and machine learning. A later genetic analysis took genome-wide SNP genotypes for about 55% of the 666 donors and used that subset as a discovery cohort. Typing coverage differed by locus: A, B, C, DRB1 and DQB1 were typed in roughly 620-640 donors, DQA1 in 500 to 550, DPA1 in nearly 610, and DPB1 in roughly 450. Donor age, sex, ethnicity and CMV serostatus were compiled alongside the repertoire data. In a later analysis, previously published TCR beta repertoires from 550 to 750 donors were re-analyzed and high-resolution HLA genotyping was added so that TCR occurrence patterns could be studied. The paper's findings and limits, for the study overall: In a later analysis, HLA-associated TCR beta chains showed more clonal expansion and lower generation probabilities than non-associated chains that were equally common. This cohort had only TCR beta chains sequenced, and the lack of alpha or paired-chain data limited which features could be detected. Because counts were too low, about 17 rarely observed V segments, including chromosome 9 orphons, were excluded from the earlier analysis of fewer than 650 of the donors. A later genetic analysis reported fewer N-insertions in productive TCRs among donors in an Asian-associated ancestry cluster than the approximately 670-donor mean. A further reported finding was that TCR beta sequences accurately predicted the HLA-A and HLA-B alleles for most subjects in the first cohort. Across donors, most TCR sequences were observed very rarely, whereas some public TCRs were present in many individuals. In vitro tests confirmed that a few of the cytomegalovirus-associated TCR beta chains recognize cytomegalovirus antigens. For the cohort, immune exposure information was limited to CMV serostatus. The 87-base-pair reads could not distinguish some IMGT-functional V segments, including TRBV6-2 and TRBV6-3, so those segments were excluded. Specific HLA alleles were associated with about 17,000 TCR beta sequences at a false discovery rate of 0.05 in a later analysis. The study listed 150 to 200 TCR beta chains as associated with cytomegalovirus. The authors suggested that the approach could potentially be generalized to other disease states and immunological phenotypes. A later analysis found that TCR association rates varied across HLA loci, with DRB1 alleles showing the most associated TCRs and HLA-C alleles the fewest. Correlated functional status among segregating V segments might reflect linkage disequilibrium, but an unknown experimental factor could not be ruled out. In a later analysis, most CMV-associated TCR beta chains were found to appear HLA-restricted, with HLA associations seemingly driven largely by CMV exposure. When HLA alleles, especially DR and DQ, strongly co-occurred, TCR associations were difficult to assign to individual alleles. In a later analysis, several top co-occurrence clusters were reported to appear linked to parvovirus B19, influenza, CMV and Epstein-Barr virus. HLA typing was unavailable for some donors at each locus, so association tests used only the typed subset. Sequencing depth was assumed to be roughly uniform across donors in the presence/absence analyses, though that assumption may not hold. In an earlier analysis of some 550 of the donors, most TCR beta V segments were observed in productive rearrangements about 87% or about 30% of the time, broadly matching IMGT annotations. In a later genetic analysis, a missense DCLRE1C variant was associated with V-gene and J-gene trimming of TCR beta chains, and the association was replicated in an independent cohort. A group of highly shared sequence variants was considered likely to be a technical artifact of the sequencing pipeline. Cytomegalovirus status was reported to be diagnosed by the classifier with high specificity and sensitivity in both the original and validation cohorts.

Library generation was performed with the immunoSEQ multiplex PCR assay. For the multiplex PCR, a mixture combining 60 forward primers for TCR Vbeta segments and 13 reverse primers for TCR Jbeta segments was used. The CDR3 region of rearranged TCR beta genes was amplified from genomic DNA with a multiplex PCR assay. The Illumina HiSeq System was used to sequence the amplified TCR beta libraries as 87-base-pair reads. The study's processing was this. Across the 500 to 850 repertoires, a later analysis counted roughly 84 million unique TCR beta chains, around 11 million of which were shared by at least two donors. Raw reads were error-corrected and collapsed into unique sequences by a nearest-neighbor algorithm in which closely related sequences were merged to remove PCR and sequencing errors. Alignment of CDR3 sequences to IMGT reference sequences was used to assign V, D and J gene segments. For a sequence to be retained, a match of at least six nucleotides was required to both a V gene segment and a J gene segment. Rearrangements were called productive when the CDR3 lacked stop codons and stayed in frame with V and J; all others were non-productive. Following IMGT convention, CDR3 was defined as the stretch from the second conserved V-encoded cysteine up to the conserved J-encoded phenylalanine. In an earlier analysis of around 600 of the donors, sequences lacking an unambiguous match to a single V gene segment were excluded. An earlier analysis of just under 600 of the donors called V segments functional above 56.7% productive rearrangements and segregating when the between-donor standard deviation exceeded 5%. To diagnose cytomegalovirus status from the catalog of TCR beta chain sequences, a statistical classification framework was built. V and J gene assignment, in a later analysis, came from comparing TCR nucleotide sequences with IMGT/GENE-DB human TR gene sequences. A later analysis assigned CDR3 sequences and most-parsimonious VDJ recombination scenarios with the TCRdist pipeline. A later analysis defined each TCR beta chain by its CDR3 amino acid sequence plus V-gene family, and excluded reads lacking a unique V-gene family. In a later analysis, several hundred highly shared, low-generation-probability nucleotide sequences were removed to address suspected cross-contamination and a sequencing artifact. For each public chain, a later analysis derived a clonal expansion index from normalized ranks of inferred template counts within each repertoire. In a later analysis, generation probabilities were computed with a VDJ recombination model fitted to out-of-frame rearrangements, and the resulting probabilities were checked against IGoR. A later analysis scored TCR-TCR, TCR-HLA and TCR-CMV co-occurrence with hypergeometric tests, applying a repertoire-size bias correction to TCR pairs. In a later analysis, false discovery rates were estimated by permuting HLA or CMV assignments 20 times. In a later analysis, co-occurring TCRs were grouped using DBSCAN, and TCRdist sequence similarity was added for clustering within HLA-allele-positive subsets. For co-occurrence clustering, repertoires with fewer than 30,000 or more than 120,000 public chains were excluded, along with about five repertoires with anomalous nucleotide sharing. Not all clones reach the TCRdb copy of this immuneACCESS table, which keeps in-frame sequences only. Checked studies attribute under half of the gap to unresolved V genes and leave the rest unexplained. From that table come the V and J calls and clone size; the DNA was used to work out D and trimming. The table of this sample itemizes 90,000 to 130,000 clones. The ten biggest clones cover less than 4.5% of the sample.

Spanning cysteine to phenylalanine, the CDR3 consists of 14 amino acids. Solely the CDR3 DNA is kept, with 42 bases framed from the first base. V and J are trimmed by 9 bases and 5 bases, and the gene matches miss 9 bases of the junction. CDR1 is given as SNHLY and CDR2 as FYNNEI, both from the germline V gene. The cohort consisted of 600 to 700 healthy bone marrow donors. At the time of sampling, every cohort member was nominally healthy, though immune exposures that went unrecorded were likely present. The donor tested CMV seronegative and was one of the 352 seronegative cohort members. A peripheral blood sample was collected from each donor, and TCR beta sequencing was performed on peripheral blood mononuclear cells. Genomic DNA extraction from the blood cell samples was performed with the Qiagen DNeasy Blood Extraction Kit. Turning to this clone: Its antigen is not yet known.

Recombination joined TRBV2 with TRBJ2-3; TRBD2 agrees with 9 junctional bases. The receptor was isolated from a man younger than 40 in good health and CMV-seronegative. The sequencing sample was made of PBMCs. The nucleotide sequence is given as TGTGCCAGAGGGGGCGGGGGGGCTGAAGATACGCAGTATTTT. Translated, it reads CARGGGGAEDTQYF.